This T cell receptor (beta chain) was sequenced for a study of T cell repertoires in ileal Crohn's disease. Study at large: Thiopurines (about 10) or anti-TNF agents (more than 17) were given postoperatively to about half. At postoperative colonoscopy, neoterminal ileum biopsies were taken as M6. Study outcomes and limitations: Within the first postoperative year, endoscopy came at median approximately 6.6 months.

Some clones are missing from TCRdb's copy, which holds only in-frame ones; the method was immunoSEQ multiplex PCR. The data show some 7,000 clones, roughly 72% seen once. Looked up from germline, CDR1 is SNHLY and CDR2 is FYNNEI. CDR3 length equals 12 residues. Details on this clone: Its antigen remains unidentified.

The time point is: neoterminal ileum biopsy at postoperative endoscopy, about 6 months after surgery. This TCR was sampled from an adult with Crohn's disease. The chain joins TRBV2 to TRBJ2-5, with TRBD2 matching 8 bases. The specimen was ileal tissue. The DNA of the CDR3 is TGTTCCGGGGGGGCCTTCGGGGAGACCCAGTACTTC. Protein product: CSGGAFGETQYF. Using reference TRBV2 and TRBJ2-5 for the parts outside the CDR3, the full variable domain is EPEVTQTPSHQVTQMGQEVILRCVPISNHLYFYWYRQILGQKVEFLVSFYNNEISEKSEIFDDQFSVERPDGSNFTLKIRSTKLEDSAMYFCSGGAFGETQYFGPGTRLLVL.